The present T cell receptor (beta chain) was sequenced within a study of shared clonotypes between healthy human individuals. CDR1 and CDR2 (germline): MDHEN, SYDVKM. This CDR3 spans 12 amino acids. Trimming pared 8 bases from V and 1 base from J, leaving 8 bases between. The repertoire was sequenced with immunoSEQ multiplex PCR; TCRdb's copy has only in-frame clones and lacks some. The sample lists 550,000 to 800,000 clones; about 74% were seen once. With regard to this clone: The sample carries other DNA sequences with the same CDR3.

The rearrangement joins TRBV28 to TRBJ1-1; D ambiguous. The sequencing sample was made of memory CD4+ T cells sorted from blood. Subset in this sample: CD45RA-negative fraction. This receptor was taken from a woman in her 30s in good health. The CDR3 DNA follows: TGTGCCAGCCGTAGACAGAACACTGAAGCTTTCTTT. Amino acids: CASRRQNTEAFF.